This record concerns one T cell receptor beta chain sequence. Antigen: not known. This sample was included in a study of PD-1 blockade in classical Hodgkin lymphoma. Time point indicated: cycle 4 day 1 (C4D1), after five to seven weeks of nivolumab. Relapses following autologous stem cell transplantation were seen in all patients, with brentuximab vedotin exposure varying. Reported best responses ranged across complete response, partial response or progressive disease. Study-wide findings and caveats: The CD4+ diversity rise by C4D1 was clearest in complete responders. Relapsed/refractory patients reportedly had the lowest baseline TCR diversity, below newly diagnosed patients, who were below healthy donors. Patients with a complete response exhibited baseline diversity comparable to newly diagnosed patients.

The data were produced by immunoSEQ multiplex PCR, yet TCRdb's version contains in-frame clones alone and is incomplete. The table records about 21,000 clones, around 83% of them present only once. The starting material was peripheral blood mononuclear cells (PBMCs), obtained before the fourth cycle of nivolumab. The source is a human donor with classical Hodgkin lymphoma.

The CDR3 DNA follows: TGTGCCAGCAGTTTATCGATCGGACATTCCTACGAGCAGTACTTC. This sequence encodes CASSLSIGHSYEQYF. The chain combines TRBV27 with TRBJ2-7; tentatively, D is TRBD1 (5 bases). The CDR3 sequence is 15 residues long. CDR1 MNHEY and CDR2 SMNVEV come from the germline V gene (reference sequence). V was clipped by 0 bases and J by 1 base, with 10 bases between them.